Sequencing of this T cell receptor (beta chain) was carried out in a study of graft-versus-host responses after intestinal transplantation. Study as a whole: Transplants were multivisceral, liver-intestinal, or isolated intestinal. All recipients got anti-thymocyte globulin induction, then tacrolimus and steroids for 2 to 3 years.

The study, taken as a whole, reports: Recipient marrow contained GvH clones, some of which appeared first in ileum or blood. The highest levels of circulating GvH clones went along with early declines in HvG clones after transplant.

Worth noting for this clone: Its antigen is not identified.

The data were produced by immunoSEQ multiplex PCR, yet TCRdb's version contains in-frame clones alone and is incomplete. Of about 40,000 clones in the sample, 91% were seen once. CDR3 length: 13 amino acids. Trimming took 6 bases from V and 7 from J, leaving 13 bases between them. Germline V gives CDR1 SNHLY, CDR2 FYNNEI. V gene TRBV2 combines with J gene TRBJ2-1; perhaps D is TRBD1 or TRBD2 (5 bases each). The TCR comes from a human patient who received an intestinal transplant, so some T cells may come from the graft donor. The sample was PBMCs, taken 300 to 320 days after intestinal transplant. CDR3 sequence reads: CASSRGRTNEQFF. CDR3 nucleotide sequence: TGTGCCAGCAGCCGAGGGCGGACAAATGAGCAGTTCTTC.